The sample holds a few counts of the clone carrying this TCR beta chain. Antigen: not known. V was cut by 0 bases and J by 2 bases, with 10 bases left in between. Germline assignment: CDR1 SGHTA and CDR2 FQGNSA. This CDR3 region has 15 residues. PCR was performed a second time for about 7 to 11 cycles using a sample-barcoded 5' primer and a J-beta primer mix. MiXCR was run by TCRdb on the 5' RACE reads, yielding one entry per CDR3 protein. This sample carries roughly 730,000 distinct CDR3 sequences, 45% to 70% of them seen once, and the ten largest clones take more than 25%. The data belong to a study of blood T cells in healthy people across ages. General study points: More naive CD4+ cells and higher diversity were found in long-lived than in aged donors. CMV infection status of these donors was not known.

The TCR originated in a man between 35 and 55 years old in good health. The specimen was blood. This rearrangement joins TRBV7-2 to TRBJ2-5; the D gene is possibly TRBD2 (7 bases). DNA for the CDR3: TGTGCCAGCAGCTTAGCAGGGGGGGATCAAGAGACCCAGTACTTC. Its protein is CASSLAGGDQETQYF.